This note documents a single T cell receptor (beta chain) sequence. Original processing notes: Nucleated cell number was recorded as an estimate derived from reference gene primer amplification. Generated by immunoSEQ multiplex PCR, the TCRdb table keeps only in-frame clones and is missing some. V, J and clone size derive from that table, while D and trimming were established from the DNA sequence. The sample consists of under 120,000 clones, 69% of them appearing once. V was trimmed by 2 bases and J by 6 bases, leaving 8 bases between them. The germline gives CDR1 GTSNPN, CDR2 SVGIG (reference sequence). This CDR3 spans 11 amino acids. The data are from a study of blood T cell repertoires in COVID-19. Study-wide background: Samples representing acute and convalescent COVID-19 were sourced from the United States, Italy and Spain. Sources were T cells, B-cell-depleted T cells, or PBMCs; the material itself was cDNA or gDNA.

This TCR was sampled from an elderly man with acute or convalescent COVID-19. The chain couples TRBV30 to TRBJ2-7; D is unclear. Sequencing was done on a sample of peripheral blood. The chain's CDR3 is CAWSLGGEQYF. CDR3 sequence (DNA): TGTGCCTGGAGTTTAGGCGGCGAGCAGTACTTC.